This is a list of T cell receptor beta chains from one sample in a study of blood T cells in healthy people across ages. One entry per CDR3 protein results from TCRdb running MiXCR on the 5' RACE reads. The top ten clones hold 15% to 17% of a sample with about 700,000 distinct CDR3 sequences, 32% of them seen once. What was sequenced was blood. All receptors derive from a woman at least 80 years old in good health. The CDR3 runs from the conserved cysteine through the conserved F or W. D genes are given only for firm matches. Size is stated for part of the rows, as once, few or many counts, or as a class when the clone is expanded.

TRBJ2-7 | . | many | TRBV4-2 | CASSQGSGGRSYEQYF | TGTGCCAGCAGCCAAGGTTCCGGGGGTCGCTCCTACGAGCAGTACTTC
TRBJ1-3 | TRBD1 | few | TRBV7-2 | CASSRDSLSGNTIYF | TGTGCCAGCAGTCGGGACAGCCTCTCTGGAAACACCATATATTTT
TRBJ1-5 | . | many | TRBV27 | CASSLYTSNQPQHF | TGTGCCAGCAGTTTATATACGAGCAATCAGCCCCAGCATTTT
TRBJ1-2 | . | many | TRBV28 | CASSLHRNYGYTF | TGTGCCAGCAGTTTACACAGAAACTATGGCTACACCTTC
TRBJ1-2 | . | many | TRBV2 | CASSEGRKTNYGYTF | TGTGCCAGCAGTGAAGGTCGTAAAACTAACTATGGCTACACCTTC
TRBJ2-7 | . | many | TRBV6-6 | CASSYGAGRNAYEQYF | TGTGCCAGCAGTTACGGGGCGGGGAGGAATGCGTACGAGCAGTACTTC
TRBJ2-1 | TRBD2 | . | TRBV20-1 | CSAKTGAGGRASYNEQFF | TGCAGTGCGAAGACGGGAGCGGGGGGACGAGCATCCTACAATGAGCAGTTCTTC
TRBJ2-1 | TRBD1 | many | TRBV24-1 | CATSSGGSYNEQFF | TGTGCCACCAGTTCAGGGGGCTCCTACAATGAGCAGTTCTTC
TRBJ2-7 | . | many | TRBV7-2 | CASSLRPQSYEQYF | TGTGCCAGCAGCTTACGGCCACAATCCTACGAGCAGTACTTC
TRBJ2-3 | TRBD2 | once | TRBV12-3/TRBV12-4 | CASSGSGGRSTDAQYF | TGTGCCAGCAGTGGTAGCGGGGGGCGAAGCACAGATGCGCAGTATTTT
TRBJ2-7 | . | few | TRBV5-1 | CASSLVGQTYNEQYF | TGCGCCAGCAGCTTGGTAGGACAGACCTACAATGAGCAGTACTTC
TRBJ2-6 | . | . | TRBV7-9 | CASSHPSGANVLTF | TGTGCCAGCAGCCACCCCTCTGGGGCCAACGTCCTGACTTTC
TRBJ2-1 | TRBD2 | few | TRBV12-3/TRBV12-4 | CASTLAGVYNEQFF | TGTGCCAGCACTCTAGCGGGGGTCTACAATGAGCAGTTCTTC
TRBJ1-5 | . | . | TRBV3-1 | CASSQEGRGQPQHF | TGTGCCAGCAGCCAAGAGGGCAGGGGCCAGCCCCAGCATTTT
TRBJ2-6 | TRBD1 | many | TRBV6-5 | CASSYETGTVLTF | TGTGCCAGCAGTTACGAGACAGGGACCGTCCTGACTTTC
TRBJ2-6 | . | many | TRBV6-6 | CASSYVSGRLGANVLTF | TGTGCCAGCAGTTACGTGTCAGGGAGGCTTGGGGCCAACGTCCTGACTTTC
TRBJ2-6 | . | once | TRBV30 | CAWTRGRGANVLTF | TGTGCCTGGACACGAGGGAGGGGGGCCAACGTCCTGACTTTC
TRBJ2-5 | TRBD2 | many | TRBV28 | CASSVGSGGLEKTQYF | TGTGCCAGCAGTGTTGGTAGCGGGGGCCTTGAAAAGACCCAGTACTTC
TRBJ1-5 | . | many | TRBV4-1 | CASSQDLGTPAGRNQPQHF | TGCGCCAGCAGCCAAGACCTAGGGACACCCGCGGGTAGAAATCAGCCCCAGCATTTT
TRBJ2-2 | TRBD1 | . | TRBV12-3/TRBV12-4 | CASSISFGQGILASTGELFF | TGTGCCAGCAGTATAAGTTTTGGACAGGGTATTTTGGCTAGCACCGGGGAGCTGTTTTTT
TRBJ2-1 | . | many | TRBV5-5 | CASSPGWGYNEQFF | TGTGCCAGCAGCCCGGGGTGGGGGTACAATGAGCAGTTCTTC
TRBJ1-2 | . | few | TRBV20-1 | CSARNSGGVGYTF | TGCAGTGCTAGGAACTCCGGGGGAGTTGGCTACACCTTC
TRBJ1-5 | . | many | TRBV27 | CASSLSVAGGNQPQHF | TGTGCCAGCAGTTTATCGGTGGCCGGGGGCAATCAGCCCCAGCATTTT
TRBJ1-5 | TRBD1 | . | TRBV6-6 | CASRYGQGNQPQHF | TGTGCCAGCAGGTACGGACAGGGCAATCAGCCCCAGCATTTT
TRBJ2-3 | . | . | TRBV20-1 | CSARPGLLMTDTRYF | TGCAGTGCTAGACCGGGCCTATTGATGACGGATACGCGGTATTTT
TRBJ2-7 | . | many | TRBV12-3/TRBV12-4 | CASSYRANSAYEQYF | TGTGCCAGCAGTTACAGGGCGAACTCAGCCTACGAGCAGTACTTC
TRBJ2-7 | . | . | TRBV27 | CASSGPPYEQYF | TGTGCCTCGTCCGGCCCACCCTACGAGCAGTACTTC
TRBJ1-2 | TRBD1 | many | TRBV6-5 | CASRGQGARVSWGYTF | TGTGCCAGCAGAGGACAGGGGGCGAGAGTTTCGTGGGGCTACACCTTC
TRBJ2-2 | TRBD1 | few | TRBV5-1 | CASSLVSGGINTGELFF | TGCGCCAGCAGCTTGGTGTCAGGGGGTATTAACACCGGGGAGCTGTTTTTT
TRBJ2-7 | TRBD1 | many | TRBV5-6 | CASSFEPRGREQYF | TGTGCCAGCAGCTTCGAACCCAGGGGGCGCGAGCAGTACTTC
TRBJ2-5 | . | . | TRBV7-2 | CASSLVSQQETQYF | TGTGCCAGCAGCTTAGTCTCGCAGCAAGAGACCCAGTACTTC
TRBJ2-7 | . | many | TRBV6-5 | CASSSLGGTSTYEQYF | TGTGCCAGCAGTTCCCTCGGCGGGACATCCACCTACGAGCAGTACTTC
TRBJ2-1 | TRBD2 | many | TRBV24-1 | CATGVAGGFNEQFF | TGTGCCACCGGCGTAGCGGGGGGCTTCAATGAGCAGTTCTTC
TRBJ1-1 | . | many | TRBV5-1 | CASKEGANTEAFF | TGCGCCAGCAAGGAGGGCGCAAACACTGAAGCTTTCTTT
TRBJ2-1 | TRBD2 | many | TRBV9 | CASSASGGGGNEQFF | TGTGCCAGCAGCGCTAGCGGGGGGGGCGGAAATGAGCAGTTCTTC
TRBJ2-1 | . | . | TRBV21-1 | CASSKLWVSRDNEQFF | TGTGCCAGCAGCAAATTGTGGGTCTCTCGAGACAATGAGCAGTTCTTC
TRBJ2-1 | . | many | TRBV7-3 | CASSLTPGSNEQFF | TGTGCCAGCAGCTTAACCCCGGGGAGCAATGAGCAGTTCTTC
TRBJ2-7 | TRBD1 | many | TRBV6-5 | CASRYRAGGTGDYEQYF | TGTGCCAGCAGATATCGGGCTGGGGGGACAGGGGACTACGAGCAGTACTTC
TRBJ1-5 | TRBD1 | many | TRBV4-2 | CASSQEGQAQGQPQHF | TGTGCCAGCAGCCAAGAGGGACAGGCCCAGGGTCAGCCCCAGCATTTT
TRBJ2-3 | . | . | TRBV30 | CAWSSLAGITQYF | TGTGCCTGGAGTTCTTTGGCGGGGATTACGCAGTATTTT
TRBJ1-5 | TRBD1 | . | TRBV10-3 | CAISDIGGRSNQPQHF | TGTGCCATCAGTGATATAGGGGGCAGGAGCAATCAGCCCCAGCATTTT
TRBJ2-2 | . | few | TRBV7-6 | CASSRVLNTGELFF | TGTGCCAGCAGCCGGGTCCTGAACACCGGGGAGCTGTTTTTT
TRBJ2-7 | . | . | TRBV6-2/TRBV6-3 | CASGYSRGDPNNEQYF | TGTGCCAGCGGTTACTCAAGGGGGGATCCCAACAATGAGCAGTACTTC
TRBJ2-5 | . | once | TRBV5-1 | CASSREGQPQETQYF | TGCGCCAGCAGCAGGGAAGGACAGCCACAAGAGACCCAGTACTTC
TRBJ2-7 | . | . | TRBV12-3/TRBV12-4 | CASSRGTELSSYNEQYF | TGTGCCAGCAGTCGGGGTACGGAGTTGAGCTCCTACAATGAGCAGTACTTC
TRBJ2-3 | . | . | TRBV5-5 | CASTLTGRTDTQYF | TGTGCCAGCACCCTAACGGGTCGCACAGATACGCAGTATTTT
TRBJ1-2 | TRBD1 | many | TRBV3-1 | CASSHRTGDGYTF | TGTGCCAGCAGCCACAGGACAGGGGACGGCTACACCTTC
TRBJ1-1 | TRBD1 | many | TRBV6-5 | CASSNYRGGTEAFF | TGTGCCAGCAGTAACTACAGGGGAGGGACTGAAGCTTTCTTT
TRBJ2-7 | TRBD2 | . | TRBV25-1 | CASSYLAGGMGYEQYF | TGTGCCAGCAGTTACCTAGCGGGAGGGATGGGCTACGAGCAGTACTTC
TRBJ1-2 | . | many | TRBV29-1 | CSVVGLGYGGYTF | TGCAGCGTTGTAGGGCTCGGCTATGGTGGCTACACCTTC
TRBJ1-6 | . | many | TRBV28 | CASRDSNYNSPLHF | TGTGCCAGTCGGGACTCGAACTATAATTCACCCCTCCACTTT
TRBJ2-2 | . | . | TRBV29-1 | CSVTGNTGELFF | TGCAGCGTTACAGGGAACACCGGGGAGCTGTTTTTT
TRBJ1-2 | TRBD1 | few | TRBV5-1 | CASSYSGQGRVVYGYTF | TGCGCCAGCAGCTACTCAGGACAGGGTAGAGTTGTCTATGGCTACACCTTC
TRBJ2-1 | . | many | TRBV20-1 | CSARDGYYNEQFF | TGCAGTGCTAGAGATGGCTACTACAATGAGCAGTTCTTC
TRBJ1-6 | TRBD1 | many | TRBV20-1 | CSARSSTGVWNSPLHF | TGCAGTGCTAGATCCTCGACAGGGGTATGGAATTCACCCCTCCACTTT